This T cell receptor (beta chain) appears in the sequencing data of a study of T-cell reconstitution after alpha-beta-depleted transplantation in children. Study-level findings and limits: Expanded graft clones numbering several hundred reportedly gave rise to alpha-beta T cells about two months after transplant. After one year, T-cell counts and TCRbeta diversity mostly came from new T cells. At day 60, the high TCRbeta diversity found in some patients originated from recipient T cells and thymic progenitors that had survived.

Using unique molecular identifiers, the investigators prepared the TCRbeta library. TCRdb reprocessed the PCR reads with MiXCR, giving one entry per CDR3 protein. The sample holds 300,000 or so distinct CDR3 sequences, around 25% seen once. This clonotype was observed a few times. No antigen is known for it. Germline loops: CDR1 SGHRS, CDR2 YFSETQ. The CDR3 extends over 14 amino acids. V lost 4 bases and J 8 bases, leaving 16 bases between the germline ends. This chain connects TRBV5-1 to TRBJ2-1; the D gene is possibly TRBD2 (6 bases). The sequencing here drew on PBMCs, mostly from graft donor cells, taken 180 days after TCRalphabeta/CD19-depleted stem cell transplant. This TCR was sampled from a male patient younger than 18 who had a stem cell transplant for acute lymphoblastic leukemia, so the T cells may come from the graft donor. This CDR3 reads CASSNLASWDEQFF. For the CDR3, the DNA is TGCGCCAGCAGCAATCTAGCGTCCTGGGATGAGCAGTTCTTC.